This T cell receptor beta chain was sequenced for a study of CD8+ T cells in alopecia areata. Findings and limits, study-wide: Sharing of TCRs across patients appeared less clear than in mice, possibly for HLA-related reasons.

Sequencing templates came from extracted RNA that was reverse transcribed into cDNA. Only in-frame clones appear in the TCRdb table, and some are missing; sequencing was by immunoSEQ multiplex PCR. The data show about 140,000 clones, 54% seen once. Treatment meaning: oral pan-JAK inhibitor, 5-10 mg twice daily. As for this clone: As yet, its antigen is unknown.

The V end was cut by 6 bases, the J end by 2 bases, with 3 bases between. CDR3 length: 10 amino acids. From germline, CDR1 is DFQATT and CDR2 SNEGSKA (reference sequence). The source of this sequence is a human donor with alopecia areata. The material sequenced was CD8+ T cells sorted from blood, taken at week 4, from a patient treated with tofacitinib. The chain carries TRBV20-1 and TRBJ2-3; unclear D gene. The CDR3 reads CSALTDTQYF. The CDR3 bases are TGCAGTGCCCTCACAGATACGCAGTATTTT.